Presented here are 18 T cell receptor beta chains from one specimen sequenced in a study of blood T cell repertoires in COVID-19. Produced via immunoSEQ multiplex PCR; TCRdb's table is partial and in-frame only. This sample has under 250,000 clones, with approximately 88% found just once. The material sequenced was PBMCs or T cells enriched from blood (not recorded which). These receptors were taken from a woman aged 30 to 39 with acute COVID-19.

The chain couples TRBV30 to TRBJ1-6, with 8 bases fitting TRBD1. The length of the CDR3 is 13 residues. The trim removed 4 bases at V and 8 bases at J, leaving 4 bases unmatched. CDR1 is GTSNPN, CDR2 SVGIG, per germline (reference sequence). CDR3 nucleotides: TGTGCCTGGACCCGGACAGGGTATTCACCCCTCCACTTT. Protein sequence: CAWTRTGYSPLHF.

The CDR3 nucleotides are TGTGCCAGCAGCCCCCTCCAGGGTATAGCCTACGAGCAGTACTTC. This gives the protein CASSPLQGIAYEQYF. The rearrangement uses TRBV5-4 and TRBJ2-7; possible D gene TRBD1, 5 bases. The CDR3 loop spans 15 amino acids. V was pared by 4 bases and J by 2 bases, with 16 bases between. Germline V CDR1 and CDR2: SGHNT, YYREEE (reference sequence).

The chain has TRBV7-2 and TRBJ2-1, with 7 bases aligning to TRBD2. Germline trimming cut 3 bases from V and 10 bases from J; bases unmatched to any gene: 12. CDR3 length: 15 residues. The V gene's germline CDR1 is SGHTA and CDR2 FQGNSA. The DNA for the CDR3 is TGTGCCAGCAGCTTGGGACTATTACAGTCCAGGGAGCAGTTCTTC. It is translated as CASSLGLLQSREQFF.

V gene TRBV7-6 combines with J gene TRBJ2-7; D not certain. Germline V gene lookup returns CDR1 SGHVS and CDR2 FNYEAQ. The CDR3 spans 14 residues. V dropped 5 bases and J dropped 2 bases, with 13 bases sitting between them. The CDR3 region is CASSERTVTYEQYF. CDR3 DNA: TGTGCCAGCAGCGAACGAACAGTGACCTACGAGCAGTACTTC.

The V and J genes are TRBV28 and TRBJ1-4, with 10 bases aligning to TRBD1. The germline CDR1 and CDR2 sequences are MDHEN and SYDVKM. CDR3 size: 14 residues. V was clipped by 8 bases and J by 8 bases; unmatched bases: 8. The CDR3 protein is CASQGGTGDEKLFF. In nucleotides, the CDR3 is TGTGCCAGCCAGGGCGGGACAGGGGACGAAAAACTGTTTTTT.

The chain has TRBV7-9 and TRBJ1-2, with a weak D call TRBD1 (5 bases). The CDR3 extends over 14 amino acids. The V end was cut by 3 bases, the J end by 5 bases, with 13 bases between. The germline V gene has CDR1 SEHNR and CDR2 FQNEAQ (reference sequence). This chain's CDR3 is CASSFGGEGYGYTF. Here the CDR3 DNA reads TGTGCCAGCAGCTTTGGGGGGGAAGGGTATGGCTACACCTTC.

The V and J genes are TRBV29-1 and TRBJ1-2; a possible D gene is TRBD1 (6 bases). Germline assignment: CDR1 SQVTM and CDR2 ANQGSEA. This CDR3 contains 14 residues. V lost 6 bases and J lost 0, with 14 bases in between. The CDR3 sequence: CSVGDDRTNYGYTF. CDR3 coding DNA: TGCAGCGTGGGGGATGACAGGACTAACTATGGCTACACCTTC.

V and J are TRBV20-1 and TRBJ1-5, with 8 bases identical to TRBD1. Germline-derived CDR1 and CDR2 are DFQATT and SNEGSKA (reference sequence). J was trimmed by 6 bases and V by 3 bases; bases with no gene match: 13. CDR3 length: 16 residues. This CDR3 is CSASPGTGVFGQPQHF. CDR3 coding DNA: TGCAGTGCTAGTCCCGGGACAGGAGTTTTCGGTCAGCCCCAGCATTTT.

V usage is TRBV6-5 and J usage is TRBJ2-3; 9 nucleotides align to TRBD2. This CDR3 contains 13 residues. Trimming cost V 11 bases and J 5 bases; bases outside gene matches: 8. Looked up from germline, CDR1 is MNHEY and CDR2 is SVGAGI. CDR3 DNA: TGTGCCGGCGGTCCTAGCGGGGTAGATACGCAGTATTTT. This translates into CAGGPSGVDTQYF.

The J gene is TRBJ1-2, the V gene TRBV25-1; TRBD1 aligns across 8 bases. Unmatched junction bases numbered 9, after V lost 0 bases and J lost 6 bases. From germline, CDR1 is MGHDK and CDR2 SYGVNS. The CDR3 totals 16 residues. The CDR3 region has the DNA TGTGCCAGCAGTGAATATGAGTCAGGGGGCAGGGATGGCTACACCTTC. This translates into CASSEYESGGRDGYTF.

The rearrangement uses TRBV15 and TRBJ1-6, with TRBD1 as a possible D gene (5 bases). V gave up 1 base and J gave up 10 bases, with 14 bases separating them. This CDR3 spans 15 amino acids. CDR1 and CDR2 from the germline V gene are LNHNV and YYDKDF (reference sequence). The CDR3 nucleotides read TGTGCCACCAGCAGAGGCGGGGGGATTGGGTCACCCCTCCACTTT. Protein: CATSRGGGIGSPLHF. The variable domain in full, completed from reference TRBV15 and TRBJ1-6, reads DAMVIQNPRYQVTQFGKPVTLSCSQTLNHNVMYWYQQKSSQAPKLLFHYYDKDFNNEADTPDNFQSRRPNTSFCFLDIRSPGLGDTAMYLCATSRGGGIGSPLHFGNGTRLTVT.

This rearrangement joins TRBV30 to TRBJ2-3; TRBD2 matches at 12 bases. CDR3 size: 15 residues. Per the germline V gene, CDR1 is GTSNPN and CDR2 is SVGIG (reference sequence). The V segment lost 4 bases and the J segment 6 bases; nucleotides outside the gene matches: 8. The CDR3 coding sequence is TGTGCCTGGACCATTGGACTAGCGGGGCCCGATACGCAGTATTTT. Translated, it gives CAWTIGLAGPDTQYF.

The rearrangement joins TRBV5-6 to TRBJ1-3, with a weak D call TRBD1 (6 bases). This CDR3 is built from 18 residues. In germline, CDR1 is SGHDT, CDR2 YYEEEE. V gave up 0 bases and J gave up 4 bases, with 20 bases separating them. The CDR3 bases are TGTGCCAGCAGCTTGGGCTCGCCGCTCAGGGGCAACGGAAACACCATATATTTT. Its protein product is CASSLGSPLRGNGNTIYF.

V gene TRBV6-2 or TRBV6-3 combines with J gene TRBJ1-2; 8 bases line up with TRBD1. Trimming removed 5 bases from V and 4 bases from J; junction bases left unmatched: 18. The CDR3 runs to 18 residues. Germline values: CDR1 MNHEY, CDR2 SVGEGT. The CDR3 DNA sequence: TGTGCCAGCAGTCGTGGCCGGGACAGGAGTTTGGCGGGCTATGGCTACACCTTC. It yields the protein CASSRGRDRSLAGYGYTF.

V gene TRBV12-3 or TRBV12-4 combines with J gene TRBJ1-2, with D possibly matching TRBD1 (5 bases). CDR3 length: 13 amino acids. Deletions cut 4 bases from V and 6 bases from J, with 12 bases between. The CDR3 loop is CASSSRVTNGYTF. For the CDR3, the DNA is TGTGCCAGCAGTTCCAGGGTTACAAATGGCTACACCTTC.

J is TRBJ2-6 and V is TRBV11-2; TRBD2 is a possible D gene (5 bases). The V end lost 5 bases, the J end lost 2 bases, and 10 bases lay between the germline ends. There are 15 residues in the CDR3. The germline CDR1 and CDR2 sequences are SGHAT and FQNNGV. CDR3 DNA sequence: TGTGCCAGCAGCGAGTCCGGGGCTGGGGCCAACGTCCTGACTTTC. This gives the protein CASSESGAGANVLTF.

J is TRBJ2-3 and V is TRBV27; TRBD2 matches at 7 bases. This CDR3 has 12 amino acids. V was clipped by 3 bases and J by 6 bases; unmatched bases: 0. Germline values: CDR1 MNHEY, CDR2 SMNVEV (reference sequence). CDR3 coding DNA: TGTGCCAGCAGTTTCGGGGGGGATACGCAGTATTTT. This gives the protein CASSFGGDTQYF.

In nucleotides, the CDR3 is TGTGCCAGCAAGCGGTGGGATCTTGATGGCTACACCTTC. Its translation: CASKRWDLDGYTF. The J gene is TRBJ1-2, the V gene TRBV2; D is undetermined. From germline, CDR1 is SNHLY and CDR2 FYNNEI. The CDR3 totals 13 residues. Trimming removed 7 bases from V and 6 bases from J, with 15 bases in between.